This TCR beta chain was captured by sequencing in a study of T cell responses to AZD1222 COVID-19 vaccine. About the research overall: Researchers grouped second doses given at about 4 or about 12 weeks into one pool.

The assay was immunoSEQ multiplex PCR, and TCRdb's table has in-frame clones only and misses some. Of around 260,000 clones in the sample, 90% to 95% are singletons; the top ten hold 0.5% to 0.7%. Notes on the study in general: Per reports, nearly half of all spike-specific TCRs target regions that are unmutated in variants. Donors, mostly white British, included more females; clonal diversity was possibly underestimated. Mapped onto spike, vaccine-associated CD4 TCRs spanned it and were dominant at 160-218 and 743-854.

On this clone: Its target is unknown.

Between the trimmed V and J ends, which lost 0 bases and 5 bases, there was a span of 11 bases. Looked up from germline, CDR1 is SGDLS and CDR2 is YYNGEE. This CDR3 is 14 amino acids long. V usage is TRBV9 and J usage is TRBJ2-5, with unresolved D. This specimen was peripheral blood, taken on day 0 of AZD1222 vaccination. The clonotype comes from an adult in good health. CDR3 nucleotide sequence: TGTGCCAGCAGCGTAGGCACAGTACGGGAGACCCAGTACTTC. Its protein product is CASSVGTVRETQYF.